This T cell receptor (beta chain) was obtained from a study of blood T cell repertoires in COVID-19. As for the study in general: COVID-19 samples collected from the United States, Italy and Spain covered acute and convalescent phases. In each case, the material was cDNA or gDNA derived from T cells, B-cell-depleted T cells, or PBMCs.

Original methodology: Estimated nucleated cell counts came from reference gene primer amplification. TCRdb's table, derived via immunoSEQ multiplex PCR, lists solely in-frame clones and lacks some. That table furnishes V, J and clone size, whereas the DNA furnished D and trimming. Of about 15,000 clones in the sample, more than 70% were seen once. The CDR3 is 15 amino acids. Germline V lookup: CDR1 SGHVS, CDR2 FQNEAQ. V lost 0 bases to trimming and J lost 4 bases, with 10 bases between them. The sequenced sample was peripheral blood. This TCR derives from a human donor in a cohort sampled during active COVID-19. This rearrangement joins TRBV7-8 to TRBJ2-1; weak D call: TRBD2 (5 bases). CDR3 sequence reads: CASSLARSVYNEQFF. CDR3 nucleotide sequence: TGTGCCAGCAGCTTAGCGCGTAGCGTTTACAATGAGCAGTTCTTC.